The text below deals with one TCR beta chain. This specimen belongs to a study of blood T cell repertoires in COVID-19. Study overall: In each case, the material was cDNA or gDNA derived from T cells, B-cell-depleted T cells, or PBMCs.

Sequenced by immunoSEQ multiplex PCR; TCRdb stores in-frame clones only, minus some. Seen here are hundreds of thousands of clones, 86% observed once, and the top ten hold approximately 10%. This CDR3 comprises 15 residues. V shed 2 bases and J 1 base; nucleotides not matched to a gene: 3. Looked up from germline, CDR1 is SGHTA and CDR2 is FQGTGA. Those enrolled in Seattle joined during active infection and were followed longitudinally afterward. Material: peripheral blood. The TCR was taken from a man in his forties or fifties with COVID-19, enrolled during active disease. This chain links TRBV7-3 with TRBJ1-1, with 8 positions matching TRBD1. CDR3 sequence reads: CASSLQGTGNTEAFF. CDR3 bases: TGTGCCAGCAGCTTACAGGGGACAGGGAACACTGAAGCTTTCTTT. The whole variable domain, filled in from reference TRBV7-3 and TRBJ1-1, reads GAGVSQTPSNKVTEKGKYVELRCDPISGHTALYWYRQSLGQGPEFLIYFQGTGAADDSGLPNDRFFAVRPEGSVSTLKIQRTERGDSAVYLCASSLQGTGNTEAFFGQGTRLTVV.